This TCR beta chain was obtained from a study of T cells after yellow fever vaccination. This clonotype was counted ten times or more. TCRdb recomputed calls from the 5' RACE reads with MiXCR, one row per CDR3 protein. The profile shows just under 600,000 distinct CDR3 sequences, 13% of them singletons. Sequencing was performed on PBMCs, taken on the day of the yellow fever booster vaccination. This TCR was recovered from a man aged 25 to 40 who received the YFV17D yellow fever vaccine.

The CDR3 is CASDDRTYNEQFF. For the CDR3, the DNA is TGTGCCAGCGACGACAGGACTTACAATGAGCAGTTCTTC. The chain links TRBV12-3 or TRBV12-4 to TRBJ2-1, with D perhaps TRBD1 (6 bases). The CDR3 is 13 amino acids. The germline V and J ends were trimmed by 8 bases and 4 bases, with 12 bases remaining between them.